This TCR beta chain was recovered during a study of blood T cell repertoires in COVID-19. Overall study: Specimens from acute and convalescent COVID-19 originated in the United States, Italy and Spain. Nucleic acid was either cDNA or gDNA, and it came from T cells, B-cell-depleted T cells, or PBMCs.

Some clones are missing from TCRdb's copy, which holds only in-frame ones; the method was immunoSEQ multiplex PCR. The profile shows tens of thousands of clones, 90% of them singletons. Trimming removed 7 bases from V and 1 base from J, with 14 bases in between. Germline CDR1 SNHLY, CDR2 FYNNEI. This CDR3 is 15 amino acids long. This clonotype was obtained from a man between 60 and 70 years old with acute or convalescent COVID-19. Sequences were obtained from peripheral blood. The chain joins TRBV2 to TRBJ1-5, with D unresolved. The CDR3 spells CASTAGGLSNQPQHF. For the CDR3, the DNA is TGTGCCAGCACCGCGGGTGGTCTCAGCAATCAGCCCCAGCATTTT.